This T cell receptor beta chain was observed in a study of T cell changes during pregnancy in multiple sclerosis (dated by TCRdb to the late 2010s). Regarding the research as a whole: The study examined how the T cell repertoire changed over the course of pregnancy in women with multiple sclerosis.

From the cysteine up to the phenylalanine, the CDR3 has a length of 16 residues. Only the CDR3 region is kept as DNA, spanning 48 bases read in frame from base 1. CDR1 and CDR2 (LGHNA, YSLEER) derive from the germline V gene. V lost 0 bases and J lost 0 bases; the stretch between them is 11 bases long. Of note for this clone: No cognate antigen has been identified for it. Per-base quality was not reported, and no clone a single base away is much larger than it.

The library relied on the immunoSEQ multiplex PCR assay. What TCRdb holds here is the immuneACCESS table cut down to in-frame rearrangements. Part of the clones is not present; checked against another copy, under half of the missing clones reflect an unresolved V gene, and the others are unexplained. The sample table holds more than 25,000 clones, of which roughly nine tenths were seen once. The top ten clones comprise around 8.6% of the sample. This receptor was identified in a female donor with multiple sclerosis, enrolled in a pregnancy study. The sequence joins TRBV4-3 to TRBJ1-1; TRBD1 could be the D gene, as 6 bases match. The sample in question was CD8+ T cells from peripheral blood mononuclear cells, obtained before pregnancy. The DNA reads TGCGCCAGCAGCCAAGAGGTGGGACACTTGAACACTGAAGCTTTCTTT. Its amino acids are CASSQEVGHLNTEAFF.